This T cell receptor (beta chain) was found in a study of CD8 T cells in Susac syndrome. The sequenced target, TCR beta, came from blood CD8+ and CD4+ T cells. As controls, healthy donors matched for age and sex were used. Negative isolation yielded CD8+ and CD4+ T cells; FACS enriched TEMRA cells. Random hexamers served to reverse transcribe roughly 0.45 to 1 ug RNA. Amplification of TCR beta CDR3 spanned 54 Vbeta and 13 Jbeta via immunoSEQ multiplex PCR. TCRdb fed the immunoSEQ multiplex PCR reads into MiXCR, producing one record per CDR3 protein. The sample has 150,000 to 200,000 distinct CDR3 sequences, 90% to 95% seen once; the top ten hold over 0.12%. This CDR3 is built from 15 residues. V gave up 0 bases and J gave up 9 bases, with 17 bases separating them. CDR1 LNHNV and CDR2 YYDKDF come from the germline V gene (reference sequence).

This sequence originates from a human donor in good health. The chain recombines TRBV15 with TRBJ2-5; D is possibly TRBD1 (6 bases). The sample was CD4+ T cells from PBMCs. The CDR3 region has the DNA TGTGCCACCAGCAGAGATCGGGCAAAGGGGGAGCCCCAGTACTTC. This codes for CATSRDRAKGEPQYF.